This T cell receptor (beta chain) was recovered during a study of blood T cell repertoires in COVID-19. Clones were read by immunoSEQ multiplex PCR, and TCRdb kept only the in-frame ones, dropping some. The sample yields 250,000 to 350,000 clones, around 90% seen once. Only a few counts were recorded for this clone. The CDR3 is 17 residues long. The V gene's germline CDR1 is SGHNT and CDR2 YYREEE (reference sequence). V dropped 4 bases and J dropped 1 base, with 17 bases sitting between them. Source material: peripheral blood. The receptor was derived from a man between 18 and 29 years old with active or convalescent COVID-19. V is TRBV5-4 and J is TRBJ2-2, with a tentative D call TRBD1 (5 bases). In DNA, the CDR3 is TGTGCCAGCAGCCACGGAACAAACAGGAAGAACACCGGGGAGCTGTTTTTT. This encodes CASSHGTNRKNTGELFF.